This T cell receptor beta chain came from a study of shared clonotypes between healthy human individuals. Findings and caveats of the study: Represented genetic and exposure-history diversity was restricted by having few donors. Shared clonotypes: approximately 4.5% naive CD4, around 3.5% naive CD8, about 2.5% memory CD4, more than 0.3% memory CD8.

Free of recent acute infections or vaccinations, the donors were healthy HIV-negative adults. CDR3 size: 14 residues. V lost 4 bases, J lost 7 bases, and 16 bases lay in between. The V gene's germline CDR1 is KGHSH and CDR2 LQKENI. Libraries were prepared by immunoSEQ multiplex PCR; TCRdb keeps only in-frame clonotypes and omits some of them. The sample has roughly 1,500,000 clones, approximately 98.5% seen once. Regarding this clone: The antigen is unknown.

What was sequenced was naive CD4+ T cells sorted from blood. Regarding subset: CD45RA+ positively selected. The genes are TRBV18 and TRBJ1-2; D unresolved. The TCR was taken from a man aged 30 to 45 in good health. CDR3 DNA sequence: TGTGCCAGCTCACTCAAGGCCACGGAAAGTGGCTACACCTTC. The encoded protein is CASSLKATESGYTF.